Below, 19 T cell receptor beta chains from the same sample are listed, as sequenced in a study of T cells in Graves' hyperthyroidism and ophthalmopathy. Template material for amplifying TCR beta CDR3 regions consisted of RNA transcripts. The HTBI set primed first-round TCR CDR3 RT-PCR. TCRdb independently ran MiXCR on the multiplex PCR reads; one entry per CDR3 protein. This sample has about 98,000 distinct CDR3 sequences, with approximately 40% found just once. The source material was peripheral blood or thyroid tissue (not recorded which). These receptors all come from a woman in her 30s with Graves' hyperthyroidism.

This clonotype has a count of ten or more. The chain combines TRBV5-1 with TRBJ1-1, with 9 positions matching TRBD1. The V and J ends lost 4 bases and 0 bases, in that order; junction bases with no gene match: 4. This CDR3 has 15 amino acids. Germline V gene lookup returns CDR1 SGHRS and CDR2 YFSETQ. CDR3 sequence: CASSQRQGVNTEAFF. DNA of the CDR3: TGCGCCAGCAGCCAGCGACAGGGGGTGAACACTGAAGCTTTCTTT.

In this sample, this clonotype turned up a few times. This rearrangement joins TRBV28 to TRBJ2-3; D is undetermined. Germline V CDR1 and CDR2: MDHEN, SYDVKM. This CDR3 spans 14 amino acids. Trimming shortened V by 0 bases and J by 5 bases, and 9 bases separated the two germline ends. This CDR3 reads CASSLWGTGDTQYF. The CDR3 region has the DNA TGTGCCAGCAGTTTATGGGGTACTGGAGATACGCAGTATTTT.

Ten or more counts support this clonotype. This rearrangement joins TRBV6-4 to TRBJ2-2; D is perhaps TRBD1 (6 bases). The CDR3 sequence is 13 residues long. Germline CDR1 reads MRHNA; CDR2 reads SNTAGT. The ends were cut back, 2 bases at V and 11 bases at J, with 12 bases in the middle. CDR3 residues: CASSDVPGAELFF. DNA of the CDR3: TGTGCCAGCAGTGACGTTCCAGGGGCAGAGCTGTTTTTT.

A remark on this clonotype: A read error may explain this, as a much larger clone is one base away. The chain links TRBV2 to TRBJ2-7; D ambiguous. CDR3 size: 12 residues. The germline gives CDR1 SNHLY, CDR2 FYNNEI. CDR3 bases: TGTGCCAGCAGTTTCGATATCTACAAGCAGTACTTC. It yields the protein CASSFDIYKQYF. The complete variable domain, with remaining parts taken from reference TRBV2 and TRBJ2-7, reads EPEVTQTPSHQVTQMGQEVILRCVPISNHLYFYWYRQILGQKVEFLVSFYNNEISEKSEIFDDQFSVERPDGSNFTLKIRSTKLEDSAMYFCASSFDIYKQYFGPGTRLTVT.

This chain joins TRBV2 and TRBJ1-5, with 9 nucleotides matching TRBD1. Unmatched junction bases numbered 7, after V lost 7 bases and J lost 0 bases. This CDR3 has 16 amino acids. Germline CDR1 and CDR2: SNHLY and FYNNEI. This CDR3 reads CASTGQGDDSNQPQHF. CDR3 DNA sequence: TGTGCCAGCACGGGACAGGGAGACGATAGCAATCAGCCCCAGCATTTT.

In this sample, this clonotype turned up many times. The genes are TRBV7-9 and TRBJ1-1, with no clear D. The CDR3 extends over 12 amino acids. Per the germline V gene, CDR1 is SEHNR and CDR2 is FQNEAQ (reference sequence). V was cut by 5 bases and J by 8 bases, with 12 bases left in between. The CDR3 spells CASSNRRLEAFF. CDR3 bases: TGTGCCAGCAGCAACCGGCGGTTGGAAGCTTTCTTT.

This clonotype was detected ten times or more. This chain links TRBV14 with TRBJ2-3; D gene uncertain. The germline V and J ends were trimmed by 5 bases and 6 bases, with 15 bases remaining between them. CDR1 is SGHDN, CDR2 FVKESK, per germline. The CDR3 is 14 residues long. This CDR3 is CASSKVNLGDTQYF. Written as DNA, the CDR3 is TGTGCCAGCAGCAAAGTAAACTTGGGCGATACGCAGTATTTT.

For this clonotype: This CDR3 fails to terminate in the conserved phenylalanine or tryptophan, so it likely reflects a read error. CDR3: CASSARMEPQHS. The CDR3 region has the DNA TGTGCCAGTAGCGCCAGAATGGAGCCCCAGCATTCT. The rearrangement joins TRBV7-9 to TRBJ1-5; the D is unclear. The CDR3 contains 12 residues. The germline V gene encodes CDR1 SEHNR and CDR2 FQNEAQ (reference sequence). The V end was cut by 9 bases, the J end by 8 bases, with 14 bases between.

The chain is built from TRBV20-1 and TRBJ2-2; 9 positions match TRBD1. V gave up 3 bases and J gave up 11 bases; unmatched junction bases: 10. CDR1 is DFQATT, CDR2 SNEGSKA, per germline (reference sequence). The CDR3 runs 14 residues. CDR3 nucleotides: TGCAGTGCTAGGGGGGGACAGGGCGGAAGCGAGCTGTTTTTT. It translates to CSARGGQGGSELFF.

Ten or more counts support this clonotype. The gene calls are TRBV30 and TRBJ2-7; 7 positions match TRBD2. Germline V gene sequence: CDR1 GTSNPN, CDR2 SVGIG (reference sequence). CDR3 size: 13 residues. The V gene end was trimmed by 3 bases and the J gene end by 3 bases; junction bases not matched to a gene: 5. CDR3 protein: CAWSRDYNYEQYF. The CDR3 nucleotides are TGTGCCTGGAGCCGGGACTACAACTACGAGCAGTACTTC. The whole variable domain, filled in from reference TRBV30 and TRBJ2-7, reads SQTIHQWPATLVQPVGSPLSLECTVEGTSNPNLYWYRQAAGRGLQLLFYSVGIGQISSEVPQNLSASRPQDRQFILSSKKLLLSDSGFYLCAWSRDYNYEQYFGPGTRLTVT.

The chain uses TRBV2 and TRBJ2-2, with 15 bases aligning to TRBD2. V shed 6 bases, J shed 6 bases, and the junction held 5 bases outside the gene matches. The CDR3 sequence is 16 residues long. Germline V gene data show CDR1 as SNHLY and CDR2 as FYNNEI. This chain's CDR3 is CASREGLAGGAGELFF. DNA for the CDR3: TGTGCCAGCAGGGAGGGACTAGCGGGAGGCGCCGGGGAGCTGTTTTTT.

This rearrangement joins TRBV15 to TRBJ2-5, with TRBD2 matching 10 bases. The CDR3 sequence is 15 residues long. Losses at the gene ends were 1 base for V and 4 bases for J; bases not matched to a gene: 3. CDR1 and CDR2 from the germline V gene are LNHNV and YYDKDF (reference sequence). DNA of the CDR3: TGTGCCACCAGCAGAGTAGCGGGAGGAGGAGAGACCCAGTACTTC. Protein product: CATSRVAGGGETQYF.

This chain connects TRBV7-8 to TRBJ2-7; 9 bases fit TRBD2. Trimming at V came to 8 bases and at J to 1 base, leaving 6 bases not matched to a gene. There are 14 residues in the CDR3. The germline CDR1 and CDR2 sequences are SGHVS and FQNEAQ. This chain's CDR3 is CASYSGRGSYEQYF. The CDR3 nucleotides read TGTGCCAGCTATAGCGGGAGAGGGTCCTACGAGCAGTACTTC.

This clonotype was counted ten times or more. The V and J genes are TRBV6-5 and TRBJ2-5; 14 bases match TRBD2. Per germline, CDR1 MNHEY and CDR2 SVGAGI. The CDR3 consists of 16 residues. Unmatched junction bases numbered 6, after V lost 4 bases and J lost 5 bases. In nucleotides, the CDR3 is TGTGCCAGCAGTTTGGGACTAGCGGGAGTTAGGGAGACCCAGTACTTC. Residues: CASSLGLAGVRETQYF.

This clonotype came up many times. V usage is TRBV20-1 and J usage is TRBJ2-7; 9 bases match TRBD2. With 6 bases clipped from V and 5 bases from J, the junction kept 8 bases outside the gene matches. The CDR3 sequence is 13 residues long. The V gene's germline CDR1 is DFQATT and CDR2 SNEGSKA (reference sequence). CDR3 nucleotides: TGCAGTGCAATAGGACTAGCGAGAAACGAGCAGTACTTC. Amino acids: CSAIGLARNEQYF.

This clonotype was seen many times. The CDR3 region has the DNA TGTGCCAGCAGCTTAGATCTAGCTACCGGGATTGGCGGGGAGCTGTTTTTT. Translating it yields CASSLDLATGIGGELFF. This chain connects TRBV7-8 to TRBJ2-2; a possible D gene is TRBD2 (5 bases). Trimming removed 1 base from V and 7 bases from J, with 19 bases in between. The CDR3 has 17 residues. Per germline, CDR1 SGHVS and CDR2 FQNEAQ. The full variable domain, rest sourced from reference TRBV7-8 and TRBJ2-2, is GAGVSQSPRYKVAKRGQDVALRCDPISGHVSLFWYQQALGQGPEFLTYFQNEAQLDKSGLPSDRFFAERPEGSVSTLKIQRTQQEDSAVYLCASSLDLATGIGGELFFGEGSRLTVL.

The genes are TRBV2 and TRBJ2-7, with 12 bases identical to TRBD2. This CDR3 is 15 amino acids long. With 6 bases clipped from V and 3 bases from J, the junction kept 6 bases outside the gene matches. The germline V gene has CDR1 SNHLY and CDR2 FYNNEI. As DNA, the CDR3 is TGTGCCAGCAGCACGAGACTAGCGGGAGTCTACGAGCAGTACTTC. It specifies CASSTRLAGVYEQYF.

V is TRBV7-2 and J is TRBJ2-3; 12 nucleotides line up with TRBD2. Germline V gene data show CDR1 as SGHTA and CDR2 as FQGNSA. There are 18 residues in the CDR3. J lost 1 base, V lost 1 base, and 6 bases had no gene match. The CDR3, as DNA: TGTGCCAGCAGCTTAGTTATGTCTAGCGGGAGGGGCACAGATACGCAGTATTTT. It is translated as CASSLVMSSGRGTDTQYF.

Worth noting for this clonotype: Germline and junction disagree at one end, which may indicate a read error. The chain employs TRBV28 and TRBJ2-5; 7 positions agree with TRBD1. The germline V gene has CDR1 MDHEN and CDR2 SYDVKM. The CDR3 length is 18 residues. The CDR3 reads CASRFAGTDNDPRETQYF. DNA of the CDR3: TGTGCCAGCCGTTTTGCAGGGACAGACAACGACCCCCGGGAGACCCAGTACTTC.